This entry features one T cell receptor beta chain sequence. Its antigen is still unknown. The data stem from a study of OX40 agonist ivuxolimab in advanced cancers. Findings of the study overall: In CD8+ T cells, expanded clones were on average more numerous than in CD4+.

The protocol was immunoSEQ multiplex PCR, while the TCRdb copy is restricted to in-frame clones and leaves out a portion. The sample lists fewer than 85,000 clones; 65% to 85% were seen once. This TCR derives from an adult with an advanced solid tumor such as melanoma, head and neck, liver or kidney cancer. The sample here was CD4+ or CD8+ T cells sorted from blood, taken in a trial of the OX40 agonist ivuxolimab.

The CDR3 sequence is CASSFAAENIQYF. Here the CDR3 DNA reads TGTGCCAGCAGTTTCGCAGCGGAAAACATTCAGTACTTC. The chain uses TRBV28 and TRBJ2-4; TRBD2 might be the D (5 bases). Germline lookup yields CDR1 MDHEN and CDR2 SYDVKM. This CDR3 comprises 13 residues. The V gene lost 3 bases and the J gene lost 5 bases, with 8 bases spanning the gap.